This T cell receptor (beta chain) was obtained from a study of shared clonotypes between healthy human individuals. For the study at large: Researchers drew samples from a couple of women and three men aged 18 to 49.

Everyone who donated was a Caucasian adult who lived in Nashville, Tennessee. Splitting of CD4+ cells produced CD45RA+ naive and CD45RA-negative memory subsets. On this clone: Antigen unknown.

The length of the CDR3 is 15 residues. Germline CDR1 and CDR2: LNHDA and SQIVND (reference sequence). Trimming shortened V by 5 bases and J by 2 bases, and 10 bases separated the two germline ends. Study-wide findings and caveats: What limited the represented genetic and exposure-history diversity was the small number of donors.

Repertoires were generated with immunoSEQ multiplex PCR, while TCRdb's copy carries only in-frame clones and drops some. Of about 230,000 clones detected, 60% to 80% appear once; the ten largest clones hold roughly 11%. The sample consisted of memory CD4+ T cells sorted from blood. Subset here: CD45RA-negative fraction. This TCR came from a man aged 25 to 40 in good health. This chain connects TRBV19 to TRBJ2-6; weak D call: TRBD1 (6 bases). The CDR3, as DNA: TGTGCCAGTAGTCAAGGGGGTGCTGGGGCCAACGTCCTGACTTTC. Translation: CASSQGGAGANVLTF.